This T cell receptor beta chain was captured by sequencing in a study of T cell responses to AZD1222 COVID-19 vaccine. This clone was recorded once. Its antigen is currently unknown. Clones were read by immunoSEQ multiplex PCR, and TCRdb kept only the in-frame ones, dropping some. In the table there are 100,000 or so clones, more than 75% of which are singletons. Broader study findings: In the spike-specific TCR repertoire, nearly half reportedly target unmutated variant regions.

Looked up from germline, CDR1 is LNHNV and CDR2 is YYDKDF (reference sequence). The junction had 16 bases not matched to a gene; V was cut back by 5 bases and J by 8 bases. This CDR3 is built from 16 residues. The gene calls are TRBV15 and TRBJ1-2, with 8 bases fitting TRBD1. The sequence was obtained from an adult in good health. The starting material was peripheral blood, obtained on day 0 of AZD1222 vaccination. As DNA, the CDR3 is TGTGCCACCAGCGGGGGGAGACAGGGGTTCTCTAGCGGCTACACCTTC. Translated: CATSGGRQGFSSGYTF.